The next 27 T cell receptor beta chains were all read from a single sample in a study of T and B cells in COVID-19 patients. TRB rearrangements were amplified by multiplex PCR with BIOMED2 TRB-A/B primers. From the multiplex PCR reads, TCRdb called clonotypes with MiXCR, one entry per CDR3 protein. The table shows approximately 8,300 distinct CDR3 sequences, with approximately 35% occurring only once. Blood genomic DNA input for TRB amplification was about 250-550 ng. The sequenced material came from blood. Every receptor here comes from a human donor with active COVID-19.

The V call is TRBV5-4, the J call TRBJ2-5; D possibly corresponds to TRBD1 (7 bases). The CDR3 covers 16 residues. Trimming removed 1 base at V and 5 bases at J, with 18 bases between. Germline values: CDR1 SGHNT, CDR2 YYREEE (reference sequence). CDR3 nucleotide sequence: TGTGCCAGCAGCTTGTACGGACGTGGAGGGGGCGAGACCCAGTACTTC. It encodes CASSLYGRGGGETQYF.

The chain is built from TRBV30 and TRBJ2-2; D unresolved. CDR1 GTSNPN and CDR2 SVGIG come from the germline V gene (reference sequence). V lost 2 bases, J lost 3 bases, and 7 bases lay in between. The CDR3 totals 13 residues. CDR3 in amino acids: CAWSPTYTGELFF. The DNA of the CDR3 is TGTGCCTGGAGTCCTACCTACACCGGGGAGCTGTTTTTT.

A few counts support this clonotype. This chain links TRBV6-5 with TRBJ2-7; TRBD1 agrees at 10 bases. Unmatched junction bases numbered 8, after V lost 5 bases and J lost 7 bases. Germline V lookup: CDR1 MNHEY, CDR2 SVGAGI. The CDR3 runs 14 residues. CDR3 nucleotides: TGTGCCAGCAGTCTTGGACAGGGGGTGGGAGAGCAGTACTTC. Translation gives CASSLGQGVGEQYF.

By frequency in the sample, this clonotype is medium-sized. V gene TRBV7-6 combines with J gene TRBJ1-1; D is unclear. V was clipped by 5 bases and J by 2 bases, with 12 bases between them. The germline CDR1 and CDR2 sequences are SGHVS and FNYEAQ. The CDR3 sequence is 14 residues long. Here the CDR3 reads CASSMGAGNTEAFF. The CDR3 nucleotides read TGTGCCAGCAGCATGGGCGCAGGAAACACTGAAGCTTTCTTT.

The rearrangement joins TRBV19 to TRBJ1-1; the D gene is possibly TRBD1 (5 bases). The CDR3 runs 16 residues. V was cut by 0 bases and J by 6 bases, with 17 bases left in between. The germline V gene encodes CDR1 LNHDA and CDR2 SQIVND (reference sequence). The CDR3 DNA reads as TGTGCCAGTAGTATAGATTCGCAGGGACCTTTCTCTGAAGCTTTCTTT. Translating it yields CASSIDSQGPFSEAFF.

V and J are TRBV6-5 and TRBJ1-2, with D perhaps TRBD1 (5 bases). The V and J ends lost 4 bases and 5 bases respectively, with 17 bases between them. The CDR3 loop spans 15 amino acids. Germline V gene lookup returns CDR1 MNHEY and CDR2 SVGAGI. Here the CDR3 DNA reads TGTGCCAGCAGTTCCCGGGGCCGAATGCATTATGGCTACACCTTC. This encodes CASSSRGRMHYGYTF.

In this sample, this clonotype turned up a few times. The rearrangement joins TRBV29-1 to TRBJ2-7; TRBD1 is a possible D gene (6 bases). The germline V gene encodes CDR1 SQVTM and CDR2 ANQGSEA. CDR3 length equals 14 residues. Trimming removed 6 bases at V and 0 bases at J, with 15 bases between. CDR3 coding DNA: TGCAGCGTATTAGACAGGTCTAGCTCCTACGAGCAGTACTTC. It is translated as CSVLDRSSSYEQYF.

This clonotype appeared a few times. J is TRBJ1-6 and V is TRBV6-5; 7 bases are a match to TRBD1. CDR3 size: 14 residues. Germline loops: CDR1 MNHEY, CDR2 SVGAGI. V was pared by 2 bases and J by 7 bases, with 2 bases of the junction left unmatched. The CDR3 DNA follows: TGTGCCAGCAGTTACGACAGGGAGAATTCACCCCTCCACTTT. The encoded protein is CASSYDRENSPLHF.

The V and J genes are TRBV19 and TRBJ1-1; D is uncertain. The CDR3 covers 14 residues. Trimming stripped 0 bases from V and 5 bases from J, with 10 bases between. The germline V gene has CDR1 LNHDA and CDR2 SQIVND (reference sequence). DNA for the CDR3: TGTGCCAGTAGTATAGATAAATCCGGGACTGAAGCTTTCTTT. It codes for CASSIDKSGTEAFF.

This clonotype has just one count. The chain carries TRBV6-5 and TRBJ2-1, with 8 nucleotides matching TRBD2. The CDR3 length is 17 residues. Trimming at V came to 0 bases and at J to 7 bases, leaving 11 bases not matched to a gene. CDR1 and CDR2 from the germline V gene are MNHEY and SVGAGI. CDR3 DNA: TGTGCCAGCAGTTACTCGTTCGGTAGCGGGATTCTGAATGAGCAGTTCTTC. Protein: CASSYSFGSGILNEQFF.

The chain recombines TRBV7-6 with TRBJ2-3; 12 bases match TRBD2. The CDR3 has 16 residues. The germline V gene encodes CDR1 SGHVS and CDR2 FNYEAQ. Losses at the gene ends were 4 bases for V and 6 bases for J; bases not matched to a gene: 8. DNA for the CDR3: TGTGCCAGCAGCTACCTAGCGGGGGGGCCCCAGGATACGCAGTATTTT. Protein product: CASSYLAGGPQDTQYF.

The V call is TRBV13, the J call TRBJ1-1; 7 bases map to TRBD1. V shed 9 bases, J shed 4 bases, and the junction held 8 bases outside the gene matches. The CDR3 contains 13 residues. The V gene's germline CDR1 is PRHDT and CDR2 FYEKMQ (reference sequence). CDR3 nucleotides: TGTGCCAGTGAGGACAGGCTCACCACTGAAGCTTTCTTT. Protein product: CASEDRLTTEAFF.

The CDR3 loop reads CASIPGQGGEAFF. The CDR3 DNA sequence: TGTGCCAGCATCCCGGGACAGGGCGGTGAAGCTTTCTTT. This chain joins TRBV12-3 or TRBV12-4 and TRBJ1-1; 9 bases line up with TRBD1. The V and J ends lost 7 bases and 7 bases, in that order; junction bases with no gene match: 7. This CDR3 comprises 13 residues.

The chain links TRBV6-5 to TRBJ2-1; a weak D match, TRBD2 (5 bases). CDR1 is MNHEY, CDR2 SVGAGI, per germline. The CDR3 is 15 residues long. With 2 bases removed from V and 0 bases from J, the gap between germline ends came to 8 bases. The CDR3 bases are TGTGCCAGCAGTTACGAGGGCCGCTCCTACAATGAGCAGTTCTTC. Encoded protein: CASSYEGRSYNEQFF.

This clonotype has just a few counts. V gene TRBV19 combines with J gene TRBJ1-1; TRBD1 matches 9 bases. The trim removed 5 bases at V and 6 bases at J, leaving 13 bases unmatched. The CDR3 length is 16 residues. Germline values: CDR1 LNHDA, CDR2 SQIVND (reference sequence). The CDR3 DNA is TGTGCCAGTAGTGTCGTCACAGGGGGCTCGTACCCTGAAGCTTTCTTT. Translating it yields CASSVVTGGSYPEAFF.

The chain couples TRBV7-9 to TRBJ1-5, with 7 bases fitting TRBD1. From germline, CDR1 is SEHNR and CDR2 FQNEAQ (reference sequence). CDR3 length: 14 residues. Trimming removed 4 bases from V and 6 bases from J; junction bases left unmatched: 6. CDR3 in DNA: TGTGCCAGCAGCTCCGTGGCAGGGGGTCAGCCCCAGCATTTT. It specifies CASSSVAGGQPQHF.

This clonotype was counted between two and nine times. The chain is built from TRBV27 and TRBJ1-5, with TRBD1 matching over 7 bases. The CDR3 is made up of 12 amino acids. The V and J ends lost 9 bases and 4 bases, in that order; junction bases with no gene match: 3. Germline assignment: CDR1 MNHEY and CDR2 SMNVEV (reference sequence). The CDR3 bases are TGTGCCAGTGGGACAGCTAATCAGCCCCAGCATTTT. It is translated as CASGTANQPQHF.

The V and J genes are TRBV7-2 and TRBJ2-4; TRBD1 aligns across 9 bases. Germline V lookup: CDR1 SGHTA, CDR2 FQGNSA. After removal of 5 bases from V and 1 base from J, the junction contained 12 bases not matched to a gene. The CDR3 loop spans 18 amino acids. CDR3 DNA sequence: TGTGCCAGCAGCCCGCGGACAGGGGAAGTTTCCGCCAAAAACATTCAGTACTTC. Translating gives CASSPRTGEVSAKNIQYF.

CDR3 DNA sequence: TGTGCCAGCAGCACCCGAGGGGCAGCTAATTCACCCCTCCACTTT. Amino acid sequence: CASSTRGAANSPLHF. The chain recombines TRBV7-2 with TRBJ1-6; the D gene is possibly TRBD1 (5 bases). The germline V gene encodes CDR1 SGHTA and CDR2 FQGNSA. CDR3 length equals 15 residues. V shed 5 bases and J shed 6 bases, with 14 bases lying between them.

In this sample, this clonotype turned up a few times. The chain is built from TRBV6-5 and TRBJ1-2, with TRBD1 identical over 8 bases. The CDR3 sequence is 13 residues long. From germline, CDR1 is MNHEY and CDR2 SVGAGI. V gave up 5 bases and J gave up 8 bases; unmatched junction bases: 7. The chain's CDR3 is CASSPQQGGGYTF. CDR3 DNA: TGTGCCAGCAGTCCCCAACAGGGGGGAGGCTACACCTTC.

There are a few counts of this clonotype. V gene TRBV6-5 combines with J gene TRBJ1-6, with D possibly being TRBD1 (6 bases). The ends were cut back, 8 bases at V and 6 bases at J, with 11 bases in the middle. The germline gives CDR1 MNHEY, CDR2 SVGAGI. The CDR3 loop spans 13 amino acids. The CDR3 DNA reads TGTGCCAGCGGCCGACAGGTTAATTCACCCCTCCACTTT. It specifies CASGRQVNSPLHF.

The V gene is TRBV30, the J gene TRBJ2-3; D is unclear. The end of the DNA aligns better with TRBJ1-5, so the J call may be wrong. Germline V gives CDR1 GTSNPN, CDR2 SVGIG (reference sequence). This CDR3 contains 12 residues. The CDR3 DNA follows: TGTGCCTGGGCCAGGAGCACAGATACGCAGCATTTT. This translates into CAWARSTDTQHF.

J is TRBJ1-1 and V is TRBV7-2, with D possibly being TRBD1 (5 bases). The CDR3 has 14 residues. From germline, CDR1 is SGHTA and CDR2 FQGNSA. Trimming shortened V by 6 bases and J by 1 base, and 12 bases separated the two germline ends. The CDR3 sequence is CASRNGGTNTEAFF. The CDR3 region has the DNA TGTGCCAGCAGGAACGGGGGGACGAACACTGAAGCTTTCTTT.

The chain is built from TRBV6-6 and TRBJ2-2, with 10 positions matching TRBD1. This CDR3 contains 16 residues. The J segment lost 5 bases and the V segment lost 5 bases, leaving 8 bases of the junction unmatched. Germline-derived CDR1 and CDR2 are MNHNY and SVGAGI (reference sequence). The CDR3 DNA reads as TGTGCCAGCAGTACCCCCAGGACAGGGGGTACCGGGGAGCTGTTTTTT. Translation gives CASSTPRTGGTGELFF.

This clonotype was detected a few times. The CDR3 is CASSTRQGTDTQYF. The CDR3 DNA reads TGTGCCAGCAGCACAAGACAGGGAACAGATACGCAGTATTTT. The V gene is TRBV11-3, the J gene TRBJ2-3; TRBD1 agrees at 7 bases. The CDR3 sequence is 14 residues long. Germline CDR1 reads SGHNT; CDR2 reads YENEEA. The V segment lost 5 bases and the J segment 3 bases; nucleotides outside the gene matches: 5. Full variable domain (missing parts from reference TRBV11-3 and TRBJ2-3): EAGVVQSPRYKIIEKKQPVAFWCNPISGHNTLYWYLQNLGQGPELLIRYENEEAVDDSQLPKDRFSAERLKGVDSTLKIQPAELGDSAVYLCASSTRQGTDTQYFGPGTRLTVL.

V is TRBV19 and J is TRBJ2-7; TRBD1 matches 11 bases. Trimming cost V 7 bases and J 1 base; bases outside gene matches: 6. This CDR3 has 15 amino acids. CDR1 is LNHDA and CDR2 is SQIVND in the germline V gene (reference sequence). CDR3 in amino acids: CASNPGTGGSYEQYF. CDR3 sequence (DNA): TGTGCCAGTAACCCCGGGACAGGGGGTTCCTACGAGCAGTACTTC.

The chain joins TRBV5-4 to TRBJ1-2; 7 nucleotides line up with TRBD1. Losses at the gene ends were 2 bases for V and 4 bases for J; bases not matched to a gene: 8. CDR1 and CDR2 from the germline V gene are SGHNT and YYREEE (reference sequence). The CDR3 spans 15 residues. The chain's CDR3 is CASSFPRGEGYGYTF. The CDR3 nucleotides are TGTGCCAGCAGCTTCCCCAGGGGGGAGGGCTATGGCTACACCTTC. Complete variable domain (other parts from reference TRBV5-4 and TRBJ1-2): ETGVTQSPTHLIKTRGQQVTLRCSSQSGHNTVSWYQQALGQGPQFIFQYYREEENGRGNFPPRFSGLQFPNYSSELNVNALELDDSALYLCASSFPRGEGYGYTFGSGTRLTVV.